This T cell receptor (beta chain) was sequenced for a study of OX40 agonist ivuxolimab in advanced cancers. Study results and limitations: No antigen was identified for the clonally expanded peripheral T cells.

This clone was seen more than once but under ten times. The antigen remains undetermined. Germline V gene sequence: CDR1 SQVTM, CDR2 ANQGSEA. The V and J ends lost 1 base and 5 bases respectively, with 14 bases between them. There are 14 residues in the CDR3. Libraries were prepared by immunoSEQ multiplex PCR; TCRdb keeps only in-frame clonotypes and omits some of them. The table records about 6,500 clones, roughly 63% of them present only once. The source is an adult with an advanced solid tumor such as melanoma, head and neck, liver or kidney cancer. Sequenced here: CD4+ or CD8+ T cells sorted from blood, sampled in a trial of the OX40 agonist ivuxolimab. The rearrangement joins TRBV29-1 to TRBJ1-1; no definite D call. The CDR3 DNA sequence: TGCAGCGTTGAAGGGTCAGAGCGTAGTACTGAAGCTTTCTTT. Translated: CSVEGSERSTEAFF.